The T cell receptor beta chain under discussion was sequenced for a study of cytomegalovirus exposure and HLA in healthy donors. The CDR3 contains 18 residues. V gave up 5 bases and J gave up 0 bases; unmatched junction bases: 8. Germline values: CDR1 LNHDA, CDR2 SQIVND (reference sequence). The PCR had 60 Vbeta and 13 Jbeta primers. Profiled with immunoSEQ multiplex PCR; TCRdb holds only in-frame clones, not every one. The sample contains roughly 180,000 clones, roughly 85% of which appear only once. This chain links TRBV19 with TRBJ2-7; TRBD2 matches at 15 bases. The clonotype was recovered from a man younger than 30 in good health and CMV-seropositive. The specimen was PBMCs. CDR3 bases: TGTGCCAGTAGTCCAGGGACTAGCGGGGGGACGATCTCCTACGAGCAGTACTTC. Protein: CASSPGTSGGTISYEQYF.